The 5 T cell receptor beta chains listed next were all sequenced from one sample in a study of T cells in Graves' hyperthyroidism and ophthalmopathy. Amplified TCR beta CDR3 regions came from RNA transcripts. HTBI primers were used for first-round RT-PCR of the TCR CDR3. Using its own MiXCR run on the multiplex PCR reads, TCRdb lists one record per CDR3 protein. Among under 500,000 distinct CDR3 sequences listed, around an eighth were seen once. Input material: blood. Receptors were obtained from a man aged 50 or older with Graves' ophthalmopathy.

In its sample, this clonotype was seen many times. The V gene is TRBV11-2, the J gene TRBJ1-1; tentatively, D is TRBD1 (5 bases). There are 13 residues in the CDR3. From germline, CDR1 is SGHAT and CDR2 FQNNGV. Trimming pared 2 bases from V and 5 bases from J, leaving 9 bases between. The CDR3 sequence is CASSLRGLTEAFF. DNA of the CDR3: TGTGCCAGCAGCTTAAGGGGATTGACTGAAGCTTTCTTT.

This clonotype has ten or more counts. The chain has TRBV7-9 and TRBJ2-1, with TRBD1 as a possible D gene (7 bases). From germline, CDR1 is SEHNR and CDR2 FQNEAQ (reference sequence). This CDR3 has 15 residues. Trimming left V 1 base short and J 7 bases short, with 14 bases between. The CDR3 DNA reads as TGTGCCAGCAGCTTAGTAGGGGGCGGGGTTAATGAGCAGTTCTTC. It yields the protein CASSLVGGGVNEQFF. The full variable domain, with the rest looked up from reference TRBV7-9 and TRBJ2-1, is DTGVSQNPRHKITKRGQNVTFRCDPISEHNRLYWYRQTLGQGPEFLTYFQNEAQLEKSRLLSDRFSAERPKGSFSTLEIQRTEQGDSAMYLCASSLVGGGVNEQFFGPGTRLTVL.

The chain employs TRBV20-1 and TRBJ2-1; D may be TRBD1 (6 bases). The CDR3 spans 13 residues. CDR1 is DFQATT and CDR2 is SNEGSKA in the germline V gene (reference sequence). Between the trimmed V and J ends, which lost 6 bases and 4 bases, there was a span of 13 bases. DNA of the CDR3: TGCAGTGCGCTACAGGGTTGGTACAATGAGCAGTTCTTC. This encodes CSALQGWYNEQFF.

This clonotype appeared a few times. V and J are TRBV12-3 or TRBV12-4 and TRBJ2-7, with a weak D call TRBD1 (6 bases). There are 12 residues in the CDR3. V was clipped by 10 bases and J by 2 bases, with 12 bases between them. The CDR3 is CAISQGPYEQYF. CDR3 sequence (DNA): TGTGCCATCTCACAGGGCCCCTACGAGCAGTACTTC.

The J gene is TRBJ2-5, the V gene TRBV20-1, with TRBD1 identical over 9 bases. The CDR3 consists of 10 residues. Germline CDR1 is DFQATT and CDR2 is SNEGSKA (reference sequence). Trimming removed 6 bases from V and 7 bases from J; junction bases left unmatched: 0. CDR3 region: CSATGGTQYF. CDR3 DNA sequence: TGCAGTGCGACAGGGGGGACCCAGTACTTC.